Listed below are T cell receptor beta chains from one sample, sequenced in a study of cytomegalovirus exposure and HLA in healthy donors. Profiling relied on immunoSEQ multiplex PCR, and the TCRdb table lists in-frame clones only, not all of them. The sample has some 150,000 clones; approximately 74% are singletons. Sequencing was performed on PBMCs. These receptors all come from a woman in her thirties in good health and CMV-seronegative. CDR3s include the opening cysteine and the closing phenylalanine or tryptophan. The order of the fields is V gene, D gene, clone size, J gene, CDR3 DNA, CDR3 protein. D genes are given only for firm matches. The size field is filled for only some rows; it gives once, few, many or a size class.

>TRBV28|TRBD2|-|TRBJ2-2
TGTGCCAGCATTGGTGTGGCGGGAGGGCCCACCGGGGAGCTGTTTTTT
CASIGVAGGPTGELFF
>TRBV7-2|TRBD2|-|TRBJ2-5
TGTGCCAGCAGCTTGCAGCGGGGTCGAGAGACCCAGTACTTC
CASSLQRGRETQYF
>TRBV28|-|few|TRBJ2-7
TGTGCCAGCAGTTTAGACTACTCCTACGAGCAGTACTTC
CASSLDYSYEQYF
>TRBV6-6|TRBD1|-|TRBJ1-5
TGTGCCAGCAGTTTAGGACAGGGGAGTCAGCCCCAGCATTTT
CASSLGQGSQPQHF
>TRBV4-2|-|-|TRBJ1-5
TGTGCCAGCAGCCAAGAACAGGGACAAAATCAGCCCCAGCATTTT
CASSQEQGQNQPQHF
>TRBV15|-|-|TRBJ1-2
TGTGCCACCACCAAGGGGCAGGTTAACTATGGCTACACCTTC
CATTKGQVNYGYTF
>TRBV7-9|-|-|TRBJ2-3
TGTGCCAGCAGCTCGGGGCCACCGGGGGTTGATACGCAGTATTTT
CASSSGPPGVDTQYF
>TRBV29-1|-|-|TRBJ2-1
TGCAGCGTTGAAGACCTGGGGGAGCGGGCGGGATACAATGAGCAGTTCTTC
CSVEDLGERAGYNEQFF
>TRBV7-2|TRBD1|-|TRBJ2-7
TGTGCCAGCAGCTTAGCGGGACAGGGTTCCGAGCAGTACTTC
CASSLAGQGSEQYF
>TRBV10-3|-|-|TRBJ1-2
TGTGCCATCAGTGCGGGAGGGCCGAGCTATGGCTACACCTTC
CAISAGGPSYGYTF
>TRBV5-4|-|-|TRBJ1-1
TGTGCCAGCAGCCTTCGAGGCCCGCGGGCTGAAGCTTTCTTT
CASSLRGPRAEAFF
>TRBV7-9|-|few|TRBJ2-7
TGTGCCAGCAGCCCATCCGGGACAAACTACGAGCAGTACTTC
CASSPSGTNYEQYF
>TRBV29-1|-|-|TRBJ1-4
TGCAGCGTTTCCAGGGGTCATGAAAAACTGTTTTTT
CSVSRGHEKLFF
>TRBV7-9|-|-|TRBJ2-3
TGTGCCAGCACCCCCCGCAGGGGCACAGATACGCAGTATTTT
CASTPRRGTDTQYF
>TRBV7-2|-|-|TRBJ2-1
TGTGCCAGCAGCTACAGGCATACCTACAATGAGCAGTTCTTC
CASSYRHTYNEQFF
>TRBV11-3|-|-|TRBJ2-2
TGTGCCAGCAGCTCTTACACCGGGGAGCTGTTTTTT
CASSSYTGELFF
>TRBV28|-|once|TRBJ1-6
TGTGCCAGCACTCCTCACGGGCGGGGGCCTAATTCACCCCTCCACTTT
CASTPHGRGPNSPLHF
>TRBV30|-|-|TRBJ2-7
TGTGCCTGGAGTACTGGAGGGGCGGACGAGCAGTACTTC
CAWSTGGADEQYF
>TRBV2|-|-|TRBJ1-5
TGTGCCAGCAGCCCCAATACGGGGAATCAGCCCCAGCATTTT
CASSPNTGNQPQHF
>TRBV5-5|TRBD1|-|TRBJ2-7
TGTGCCAGCAGCCCCCGGGACAGTAACTACGAGCAGTACTTC
CASSPRDSNYEQYF
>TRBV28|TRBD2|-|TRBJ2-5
TGTGCCAGCAGTTTGTTTTCGAGCGGGGGGTCGGAGACCCAGTACTTC
CASSLFSSGGSETQYF
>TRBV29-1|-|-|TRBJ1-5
TGCAGCGTTGGGGCAGCGGGGCTGGATCAGCCCCAGCATTTT
CSVGAAGLDQPQHF
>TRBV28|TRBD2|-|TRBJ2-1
TGTGCCAGCAGACCACTAGCGGAACCCTACAATGAGCAGTTCTTC
CASRPLAEPYNEQFF
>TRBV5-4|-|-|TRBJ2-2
TGTGCCAGCAGCAATAAGCGGAAGAACACCGGGGAGCTGTTTTTT
CASSNKRKNTGELFF
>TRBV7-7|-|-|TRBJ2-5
TGTGCCAGCAGCTCCGGGTCCTTGACCCAGTACTTC
CASSSGSLTQYF
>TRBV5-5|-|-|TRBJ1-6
TGTGCCAACAAACGCGTGAAGATGCGGTATAATTCACCCCTCCACTTT
CANKRVKMRYNSPLHF
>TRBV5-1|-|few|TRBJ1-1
TGCGCCAGCAGCAACACAGCCGGATACAACACTGAAGCTTTCTTT
CASSNTAGYNTEAFF
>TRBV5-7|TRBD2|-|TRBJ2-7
TGTGCCAGCAGCTTATTAGCGGGAAATTTCGACGAGCAGTACTTC
CASSLLAGNFDEQYF
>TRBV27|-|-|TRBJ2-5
TGTGCCAGCAGTCCTCCGACAGGGAGGGAGACCCAGTACTTC
CASSPPTGRETQYF
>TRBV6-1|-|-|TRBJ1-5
TGTGCCAGCTACTCCGGGAGTCAGCCCCAGCATTTT
CASYSGSQPQHF
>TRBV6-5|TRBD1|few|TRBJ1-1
TGTGCCAGTACCCGGTCCGGGACAGCCGGCCGAGCTTTCTTT
CASTRSGTAGRAFF
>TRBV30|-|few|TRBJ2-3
TGTGCCTGGAGTGTACTACGGAATACGCAGTATTTT
CAWSVLRNTQYF
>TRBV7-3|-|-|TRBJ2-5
TGTGCCAGCAGCTTACGGGGGCGGGGGAGTTACCAAGAGACCCAGTACTTC
CASSLRGRGSYQETQYF
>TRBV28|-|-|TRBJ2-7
TGTGCCAGCAGTTTATTTTCAGGGGGGCTCCTCGAGCAGTACTTC
CASSLFSGGLLEQYF
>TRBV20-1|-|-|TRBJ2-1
TGCAGTGCTAAAGCAAAAAGTGAGCAGTTCTTC
CSAKAKSEQFF
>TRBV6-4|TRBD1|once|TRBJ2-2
TGTGCCAGCAGCGCCGGACAGGGGTCCGGGGAGCTGTTTTTT
CASSAGQGSGELFF
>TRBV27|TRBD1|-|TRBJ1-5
TGTGCCAGCAGTTTAACCCCGGGACAGTCTAATCAGCCCCAGCATTTT
CASSLTPGQSNQPQHF
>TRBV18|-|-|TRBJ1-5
TGTGCCAGCTCAGAGGGTCCAGGTCAGCCCCAGCATTTT
CASSEGPGQPQHF
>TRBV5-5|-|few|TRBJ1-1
TGTGCCAGCAGCTTTACAGGTAACACTGAAGCTTTCTTT
CASSFTGNTEAFF
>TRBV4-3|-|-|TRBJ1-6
TGCGCCAGCAGCCAAGATGGGGCTCCCCTCCACTTT
CASSQDGAPLHF
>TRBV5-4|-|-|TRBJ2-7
TGTGCCAGCAGCTTGGCCTTAGGAGGCAGTTCGAATGGCGAGCAGTACTTC
CASSLALGGSSNGEQYF
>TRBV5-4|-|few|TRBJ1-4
TGTGCTACCAAGCTTGATGAAAAACTGTTTTTT
CATKLDEKLFF
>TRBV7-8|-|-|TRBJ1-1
TGTGCCAGCAGACTCAGGGAGAACACTGAAGCTTTCTTT
CASRLRENTEAFF
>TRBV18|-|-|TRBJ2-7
TGTGCCAGCTCACCATTAAACCTAGGAAGTACGGAGCAGTACTTC
CASSPLNLGSTEQYF
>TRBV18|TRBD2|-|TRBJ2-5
TGTGCCAGCTCACCAGCGGCTAGCGGGGCCATGAAGACCCAGTACTTC
CASSPAASGAMKTQYF
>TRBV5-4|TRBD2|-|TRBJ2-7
TGTGCCAGCAGCTTCGGTCGGGAGGGAACCTACGAGCAGTACTTC
CASSFGREGTYEQYF
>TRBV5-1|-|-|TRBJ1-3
TGCGCCAGCCGGGACTCCCTCGGAGGAAACACCATATATTTT
CASRDSLGGNTIYF
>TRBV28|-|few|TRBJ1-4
TGTGCCAGCTTCCAGGGTAATGAAAAACTGTTTTTT
CASFQGNEKLFF
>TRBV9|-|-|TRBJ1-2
TGTGCCAGCAGCGCCACAGTAGGAGGGGTAGATGGCTACACCTTC
CASSATVGGVDGYTF
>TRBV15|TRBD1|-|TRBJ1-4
TGCGCCACCAGCAGAGGGACAGGCCATAATGAAAAACTGTTTTTT
CATSRGTGHNEKLFF
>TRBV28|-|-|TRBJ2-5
TGTGCCAGCAGTACAACAGCCCAAGAGACCCAGTACTTC
CASSTTAQETQYF
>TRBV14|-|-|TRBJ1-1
TGTGCCAGCGGCCAAGACTTGAACACTGAAGCTTTCTTT
CASGQDLNTEAFF
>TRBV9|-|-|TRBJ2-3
TGTGCCAGCAGCGTAGCGGGAGAAGGTACGCAGTATTTT
CASSVAGEGTQYF
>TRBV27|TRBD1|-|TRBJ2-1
TGTGCCAGCAGACTCTCATTCCGGGACAGCTACAATGAGCAGTTCTTC
CASRLSFRDSYNEQFF